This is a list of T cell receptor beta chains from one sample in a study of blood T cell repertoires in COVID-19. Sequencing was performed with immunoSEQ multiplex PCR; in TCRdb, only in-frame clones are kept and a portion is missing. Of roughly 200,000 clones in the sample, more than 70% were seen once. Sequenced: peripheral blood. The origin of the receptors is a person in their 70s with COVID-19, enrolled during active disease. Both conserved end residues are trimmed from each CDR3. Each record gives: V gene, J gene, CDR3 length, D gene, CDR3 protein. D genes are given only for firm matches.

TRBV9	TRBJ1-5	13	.	ASSVDFGGNQPQH
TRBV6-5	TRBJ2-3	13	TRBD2	ASSSGRGGTDTQY
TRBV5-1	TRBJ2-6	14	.	ASIPAPGSGANVLT
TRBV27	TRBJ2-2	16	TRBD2	ASRKRPREGRGTGELF
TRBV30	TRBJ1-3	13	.	ALDRTILTGNTIY
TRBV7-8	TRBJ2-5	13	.	ASNKIRDKQETQY
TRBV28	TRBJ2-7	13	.	ASSLLRGLSYEQY
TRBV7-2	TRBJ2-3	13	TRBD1	ASNPWDRGSDTQY
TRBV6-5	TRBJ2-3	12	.	ASSSPGGTDTQY
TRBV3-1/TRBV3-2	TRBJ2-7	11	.	ASSQHGSYEQY
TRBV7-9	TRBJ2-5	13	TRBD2	ASSLRQGGEETQY
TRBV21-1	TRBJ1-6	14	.	ASSPSGARGNSPLH
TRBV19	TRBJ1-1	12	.	ASNSPGRLAEAF
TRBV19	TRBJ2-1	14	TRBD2	ASSMAKLAGGWEQF
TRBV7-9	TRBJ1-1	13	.	ASSHRALGNTEAF
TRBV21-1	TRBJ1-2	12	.	ASRNGQGRSGYT
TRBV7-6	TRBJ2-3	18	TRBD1	ASSRPGTGTRITSTDTQY
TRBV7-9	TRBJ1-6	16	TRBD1	ASSLVPGGISYNSPLH
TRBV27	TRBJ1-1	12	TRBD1	ASSFGTANTEAF
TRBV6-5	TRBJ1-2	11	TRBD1	ASSRQGIYGYT
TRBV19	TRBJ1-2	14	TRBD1	ASSLKPGGASYGYT
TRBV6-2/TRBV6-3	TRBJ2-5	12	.	ASSHRLVGETQY
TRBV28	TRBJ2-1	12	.	ASSRKTIWNEQF
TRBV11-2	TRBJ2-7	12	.	ASSLNGQSYEQY
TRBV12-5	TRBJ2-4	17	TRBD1	ASGLVLAQGVFVKNIQY
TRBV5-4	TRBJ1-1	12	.	ASSLSSTGAEAF
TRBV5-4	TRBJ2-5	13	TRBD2	ASSLDPAGEETQY
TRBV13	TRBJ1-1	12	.	ASSKDRGNTEAF
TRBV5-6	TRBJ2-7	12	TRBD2	ASSLLAGRGEQY
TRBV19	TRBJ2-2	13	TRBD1	ASSIDPGGAGELF
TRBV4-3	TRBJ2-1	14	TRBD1	ASSRRPGDRGGEQF
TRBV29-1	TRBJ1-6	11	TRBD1	SVAQGANSPLH
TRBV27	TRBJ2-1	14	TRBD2	ASSPGLAGSYNEQF
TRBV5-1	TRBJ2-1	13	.	ASSLEAGAVDEQF
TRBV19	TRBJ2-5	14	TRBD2	ASSIGGTSGKETQY
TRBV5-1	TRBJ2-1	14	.	ATQENGLSSYNEQF
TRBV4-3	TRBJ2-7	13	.	ASSQGFQVTYEQY
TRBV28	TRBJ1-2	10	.	ASSFSGYGYT
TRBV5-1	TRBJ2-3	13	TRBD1	ASTTTGEVADTQY
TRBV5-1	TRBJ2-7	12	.	ASSFGQSFTEQY
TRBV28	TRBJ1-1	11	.	ASSLSGKTEAF
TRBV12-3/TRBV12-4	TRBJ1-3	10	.	ASQAPGNTIY
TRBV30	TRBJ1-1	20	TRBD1	AWSNKVGTEKAPSNEDTEAF
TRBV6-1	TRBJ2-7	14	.	ASSEAAAGRTYEQY
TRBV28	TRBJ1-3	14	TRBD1	ASRKTGGLTGNTIY
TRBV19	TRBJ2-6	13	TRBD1	ASSMTGAGANVLT
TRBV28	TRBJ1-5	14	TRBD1	ASRRFRGGEIQPQH
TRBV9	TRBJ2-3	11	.	ASSVDPIDTQY
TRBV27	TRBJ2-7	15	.	ASSLEWPPGLSYEQY
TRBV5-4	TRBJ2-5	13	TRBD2	ASSLGGGGQETQY
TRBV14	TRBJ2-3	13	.	ASSQAGSSWDTQY
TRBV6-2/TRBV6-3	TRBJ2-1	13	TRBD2	ASSFLAGVRNEQF
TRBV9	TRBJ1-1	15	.	ASSVGNRVPSDTEAF
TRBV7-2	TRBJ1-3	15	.	ASSPRQGLKGGNTIY